This T cell receptor (beta chain) emerged from a study of T-cell reconstitution after alpha-beta-depleted transplantation in children. This clonotype has a count of ten or more. Its antigen is unidentified. Points from the study as a whole: Roughly two months post-transplant, alpha-beta T cells reportedly originated from several hundred graft clones that had expanded. Several patients had high TCRbeta diversity at day 60; it came from surviving recipient T cells and thymic progenitors. By one year post-transplant, T-cell counts and diversity largely arose from T cells that were newly produced.

This CDR3 comprises 13 residues. Trimming left V 4 bases short and J 5 bases short, with 11 bases between. CDR1 and CDR2 (germline): MDHEN, SYDVKM. Researchers prepared the TCRbeta library using unique molecular identifiers, the study reports. MiXCR, applied by TCRdb to the PCR reads, yields one record per CDR3 protein. The sample has roughly 160,000 distinct CDR3 sequences; around 10% are singletons. The clonotype comes from a boy aged 2-9 years with acute myeloid leukemia, due to receive a stem cell transplant. The starting material was PBMCs, obtained before TCRalphabeta/CD19-depleted stem cell transplant. This sequence joins TRBV28 and TRBJ2-5, with D unclear. The CDR3 nucleotides read TGTGCCAGCAGTTCTACCCAAAGGGAGACCCAGTACTTC. Protein product: CASSSTQRETQYF.